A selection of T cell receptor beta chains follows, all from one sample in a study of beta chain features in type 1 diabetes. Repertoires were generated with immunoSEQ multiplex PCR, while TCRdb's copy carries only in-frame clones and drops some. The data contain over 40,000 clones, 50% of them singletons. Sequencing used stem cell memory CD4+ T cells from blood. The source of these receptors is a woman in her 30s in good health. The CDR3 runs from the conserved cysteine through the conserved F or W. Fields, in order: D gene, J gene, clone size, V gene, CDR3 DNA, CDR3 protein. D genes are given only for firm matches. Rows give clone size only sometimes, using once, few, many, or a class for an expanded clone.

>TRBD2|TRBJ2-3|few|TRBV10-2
TGCGCCAGCAGTGGTTCCGGGACTAGCGACCCAGATACGCAGTATTTT
CASSGSGTSDPDTQYF
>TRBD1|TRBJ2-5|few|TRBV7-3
TGTGCCAGCAGCTCTGGACAGGGGGCCGGAGAGACCCAGTACTTC
CASSSGQGAGETQYF
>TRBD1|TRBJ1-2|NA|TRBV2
TGTGCCAGCAGTGGGAGGGGTCGGGACAGGAACCCCTATGGCTACACCTTC
CASSGRGRDRNPYGYTF
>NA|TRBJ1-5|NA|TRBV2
TGTGCCAGCGGCGCAGGGGAGAATCAGCCCCAGCATTTT
CASGAGENQPQHF
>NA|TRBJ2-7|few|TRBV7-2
TGTGCCAGCAGCTTGTTCGACGAGCAGTACTTC
CASSLFDEQYF
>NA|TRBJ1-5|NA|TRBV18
TGTGCCAGCTCATCAGCGATGGGGGCCGATCAGCCCCAGCATTTT
CASSSAMGADQPQHF
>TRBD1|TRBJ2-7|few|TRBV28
TGTGCCAGCAGTTTAACAGGGGCCTACGAGCAGTACTTC
CASSLTGAYEQYF
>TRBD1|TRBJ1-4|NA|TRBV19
TGTGCCAGTAGCCTTCCGGGACAGGGGAATGAAAAACTGTTTTTT
CASSLPGQGNEKLFF
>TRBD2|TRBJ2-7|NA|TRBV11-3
TGTGCCAGCAGCTTAAGGCTAGCGGGAGAGGGACTGCCGGCAAAGTACTTC
CASSLRLAGEGLPAKYF
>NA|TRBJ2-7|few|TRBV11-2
TGTGCCAGCAGCTTATCCTCAGGGGTCCCCTACGAGCAGTACTTC
CASSLSSGVPYEQYF
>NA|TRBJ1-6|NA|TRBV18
TGTGCCAGCTCACCGAGACAGGAAGGTTCCTATAATTCACCCCTCCACTTT
CASSPRQEGSYNSPLHF
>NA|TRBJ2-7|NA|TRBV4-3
TGCGCCAGCAGCCAAGGGTTAGACACCTACTACGAGCAGTACTTC
CASSQGLDTYYEQYF
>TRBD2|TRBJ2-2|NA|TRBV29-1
TGCAGCGTTGAAGTTGGGCGGGATAGCGGGACCGGGGAGCTGTTTTTT
CSVEVGRDSGTGELFF
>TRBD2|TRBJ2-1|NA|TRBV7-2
TGTGCCAGCAGCTTACAGGGACTAGCGGGAGGGCCTTGGGATGAGCAGTTCTTC
CASSLQGLAGGPWDEQFF
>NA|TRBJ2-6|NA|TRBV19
TGTGCCAGTGTAGGGGGGGCTGGGGCCAACGTCCTGACTTTC
CASVGGAGANVLTF
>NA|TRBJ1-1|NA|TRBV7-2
TGTGCCAGCAGCTTTAACAGGGACACTGAAGCTTTCTTT
CASSFNRDTEAFF
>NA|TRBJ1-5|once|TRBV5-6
TGTGCCAGCAGCTTTGGGGGGAGGAATCAGCCCCAGCATTTT
CASSFGGRNQPQHF
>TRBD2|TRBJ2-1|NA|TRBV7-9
TGTGCCAGCAGCTTAATCCTAGCGGACTACAATGAGCAGTTCTTC
CASSLILADYNEQFF
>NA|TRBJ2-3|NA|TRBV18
TGTGCCAGCTCACCACGGACTACGGATACGCAGTATTTT
CASSPRTTDTQYF
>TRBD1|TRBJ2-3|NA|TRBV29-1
TGCAGCGTTGAGGGGTCCGGGACAGGGGTAGATACGCAGTATTTT
CSVEGSGTGVDTQYF
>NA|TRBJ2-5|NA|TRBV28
TGTGCCAGCAGTGGGGGGACCGTTCGATTGTCCCAGTACTTC
CASSGGTVRLSQYF
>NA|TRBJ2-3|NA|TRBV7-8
TGTGCCAGCAGCTCCAGGGCGGGACAGAGCACAGATACGCAGTATTTT
CASSSRAGQSTDTQYF
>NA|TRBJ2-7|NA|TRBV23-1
TGCGCCAGCAGTCAATCCCGACAGCCTCACTACGAGCAGTACTTC
CASSQSRQPHYEQYF
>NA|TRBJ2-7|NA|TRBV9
TGTGCCAGCAGCGCTGTCCCTTCGGGCGAGCAGTACTTC
CASSAVPSGEQYF
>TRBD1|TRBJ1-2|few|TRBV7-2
TGTGCCAGCAGCTTAGGGACAGGGGGCGACGGCTACACCTTC
CASSLGTGGDGYTF
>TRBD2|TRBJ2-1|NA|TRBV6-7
TGTGCCAGCAGTAAAAACCTCGGGACTAGCGGTGCCTCCTACAATGAGCAGTTCTTC
CASSKNLGTSGASYNEQFF
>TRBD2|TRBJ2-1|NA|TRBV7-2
TGTGCCAGCAGCTTAGCGGTTAGCGGGATCAATGAGCAGTTCTTC
CASSLAVSGINEQFF
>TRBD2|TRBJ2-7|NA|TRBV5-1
TGCGCCAGCAGCTTGGGGGATAGCGGGAGTTCCGAGCAGTACTTC
CASSLGDSGSSEQYF
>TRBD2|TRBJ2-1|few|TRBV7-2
TGTGCCAGCAGCTTTGAAGCGGGAGGGAGAGGGGATGAGCAGTTCTTC
CASSFEAGGRGDEQFF
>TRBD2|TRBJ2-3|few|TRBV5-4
TGTGCCAGCAGCTCGGGACTAGCGGGAGCAGATACGCAGTATTTT
CASSSGLAGADTQYF
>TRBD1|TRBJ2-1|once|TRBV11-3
TGTGCCAGCAGCCCTGGGACAGGTTCGGGTGAGCAGTTCTTC
CASSPGTGSGEQFF
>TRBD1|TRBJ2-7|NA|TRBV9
TGTGCCAGCAGCTCCCGACAGGGAACCTACGAGCAGTACTTC
CASSSRQGTYEQYF
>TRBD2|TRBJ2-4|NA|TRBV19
TGTGCCAGTAGTCCTGGACTAGCGGGAGTTGTCAAAAACATTCAGTACTTC
CASSPGLAGVVKNIQYF
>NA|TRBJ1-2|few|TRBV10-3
TGTGCCATCAGTGAGTCTACAGGGTGGAACTATGGCTACACCTTC
CAISESTGWNYGYTF
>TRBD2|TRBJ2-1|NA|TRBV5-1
TGCGCCAGCAGGGCTGGGACTAGCGGGAGTACTTGGAATGAGCAGTTCTTC
CASRAGTSGSTWNEQFF
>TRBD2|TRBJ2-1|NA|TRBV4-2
TGTGCCAGCAGCCAGGGACTAGCGGGAGAGGATGAGCAGTTCTTC
CASSQGLAGEDEQFF
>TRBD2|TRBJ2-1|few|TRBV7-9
TGTGCCAGCAGCTTAGACAGCGGGAGACGGAATGAGCAGTTCTTC
CASSLDSGRRNEQFF
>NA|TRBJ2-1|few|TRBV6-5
TGTGCCAGCAGTTACTCGTTAGCAACGGTTAATGAGCAGTTCTTC
CASSYSLATVNEQFF
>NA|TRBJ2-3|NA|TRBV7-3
TGTGCCAGCAGCCTTGGCACAGATACGCAGTATTTT
CASSLGTDTQYF
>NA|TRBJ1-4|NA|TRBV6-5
TGTGCCAGCCGAGCTTTGGGACAAAATAATGAAAAACTGTTTTTT
CASRALGQNNEKLFF
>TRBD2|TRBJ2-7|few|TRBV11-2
TGTGCCAGCAGCGCGTCGGGACTAGGAAGCTACGAGCAGTACTTC
CASSASGLGSYEQYF
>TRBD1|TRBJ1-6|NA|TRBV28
TGTGCCAGCAGCCTCTTCCAGGGGGCCTATAATTCACCCCTCCACTTT
CASSLFQGAYNSPLHF
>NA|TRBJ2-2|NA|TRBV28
TGTGCCAGCAGTCCTCGGCCCGGGACCGGGGAGCTGTTTTTT
CASSPRPGTGELFF
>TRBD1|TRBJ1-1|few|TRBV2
TGTGCCAGCAGTGGGACAGGGACTGAAGCTTTCTTT
CASSGTGTEAFF
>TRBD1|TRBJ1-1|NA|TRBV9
TGTGCCAGCAGCGTTGAGGGGGCGACCACTGAAGCTTTCTTT
CASSVEGATTEAFF
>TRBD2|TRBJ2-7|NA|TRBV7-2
TGTGCCAGCAGCTTAGAACTAGCGGGAGGCGAGCAGTACTTC
CASSLELAGGEQYF
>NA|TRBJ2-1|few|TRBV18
TGTGCCAGCTCACCAATGGGCTACCACTCCTACAATGAGCAGTTCTTC
CASSPMGYHSYNEQFF
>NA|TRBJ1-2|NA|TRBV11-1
TGTGCCAGCAGCTCGGTTCGAAGCTATGGCTACACCTTC
CASSSVRSYGYTF
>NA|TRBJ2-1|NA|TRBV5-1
TGCGCCAGCAGCTTGGCAGCGGAAGAGCAGTTCTTC
CASSLAAEEQFF
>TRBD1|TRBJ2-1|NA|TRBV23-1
TGCGCCAGCAGCCACCTCGACAGGGGAAACAATGAGCAGTTCTTC
CASSHLDRGNNEQFF
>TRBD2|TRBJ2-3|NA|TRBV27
TGTGCCAGCAGCTCACCGGGACTAGCAAATACGCAGTATTTT
CASSSPGLANTQYF
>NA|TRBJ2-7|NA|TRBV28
TGTGCCAGCAGTTTAACAGACAAAGGCTACGAGCAGTACTTC
CASSLTDKGYEQYF
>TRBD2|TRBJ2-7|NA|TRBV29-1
TGCAGCGTTTCCCGAATACCTAGCGGGATGTCCTACGAGCAGTACTTC
CSVSRIPSGMSYEQYF
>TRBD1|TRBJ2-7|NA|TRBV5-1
TGCGCCAGCAGCTTGGTGACGACGACAGGGGGTGTAAACTACGAGCAGTACTTC
CASSLVTTTGGVNYEQYF
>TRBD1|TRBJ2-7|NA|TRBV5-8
TGTGCCAGCAACCTTCGGGGGACAGGAGGATCCTACGAGCAGTACTTC
CASNLRGTGGSYEQYF
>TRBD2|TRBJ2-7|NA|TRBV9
TGTGCCAGCAGCCGCGGACTAGGCGGAAAGTACGAGCAGTACTTC
CASSRGLGGKYEQYF